These 14 T cell receptor beta chains originate from one sample sequenced in a study of blood T cell repertoires in COVID-19 (dated by TCRdb to the early 2020s). Library construction relied on the immunoSEQ multiplex PCR assay. TCRdb mirrors the immuneACCESS table, restricted to in-frame sequences. Some clones are absent from its copies; in checked studies, under half trace to an unresolved V gene, and the reason for the others is unknown. This sample lists roughly 140,000 clones; roughly four fifths were detected once. The ten largest clonotypes hold about 8% of the sample. Sequenced material: peripheral blood. These receptors were collected from a human donor in a cohort sampled during active COVID-19.

The CDR3 spells CASSARDRVGEQYF. The CDR3 bases are TGCGCCAGCAGCGCCCGGGACAGGGTCGGCGAGCAGTACTTC. The chain joins TRBV5-1 to TRBJ2-7; 9 nucleotides match TRBD1. Germline V gene data show CDR1 as SGHRS and CDR2 as YFSETQ. This CDR3 is built from 14 residues. Unmatched junction bases numbered 8, after V lost 4 bases and J lost 6 bases. Full variable domain (missing parts from reference TRBV5-1 and TRBJ2-7): KAGVTQTPRYLIKTRGQQVTLSCSPISGHRSVSWYQQTPGQGLQFLFEYFSETQRNKGNFPGRFSGRQFSNSRSEMNVSTLELGDSALYLCASSARDRVGEQYFGPGTRLTVT.

This clone was seen only a few times. This chain uses TRBV19 with TRBJ1-5, with 7 bases matching TRBD1. The V segment lost 7 bases and the J segment 0 bases; nucleotides outside the gene matches: 6. The CDR3 runs 15 residues. Germline V gene data show CDR1 as LNHDA and CDR2 as SQIVND (reference sequence). The CDR3 bases are TGTGCCAGTACTTGGGGACAGAGTAGCAATCAGCCCCAGCATTTT. Translated, it gives CASTWGQSSNQPQHF.

V gene TRBV19 combines with J gene TRBJ2-7, with TRBD2 identical over 7 bases. CDR1 and CDR2 (germline): LNHDA, SQIVND (reference sequence). V shed 7 bases and J 2 bases; nucleotides not matched to a gene: 8. There are 14 residues in the CDR3. CDR3 coding DNA: TGTGCCAGTACCCCGGGGGGAAGCGCCTACGAGCAGTACTTC. This encodes CASTPGGSAYEQYF. The complete variable domain, with remaining parts taken from reference TRBV19 and TRBJ2-7, reads DGGITQSPKYLFRKEGQNVTLSCEQNLNHDAMYWYRQDPGQGLRLIYYSQIVNDFQKGDIAEGYSVSREKKESFPLTVTSAQKNPTAFYLCASTPGGSAYEQYFGPGTRLTVT.

This clone has a single count. The genes are TRBV5-4 and TRBJ1-4; TRBD1 is a possible D gene (6 bases). Between the trimmed V and J ends, which lost 10 bases and 2 bases, there was a span of 18 bases. CDR1 is SGHNT, CDR2 YYREEE, per germline (reference sequence). This CDR3 contains 15 residues. The DNA for the CDR3 is TGTGCCTTTTCCGAAGGGGGATTGACTAATGAAAAACTGTTTTTT. It is translated as CAFSEGGLTNEKLFF.

The chain combines TRBV12-3 or TRBV12-4 with TRBJ2-3; the D is unclear. CDR3 length equals 13 residues. The ends were cut back, 8 bases at V and 2 bases at J, with 11 bases in the middle. The CDR3 spells CASRTDTTDTQYF. The CDR3 nucleotides read TGTGCCAGCCGTACAGATACCACAGATACGCAGTATTTT.

The rearrangement uses TRBV11-3 and TRBJ2-7; TRBD1 matches 9 bases. The CDR3 is 13 residues long. The V gene's germline CDR1 is SGHNT and CDR2 YENEEA. V gave up 4 bases and J gave up 3 bases; unmatched junction bases: 1. The CDR3 nucleotides read TGTGCCAGCAGCTCGACAGGGGGCTACGAGCAGTACTTC. Its translation is CASSSTGGYEQYF.

The gene calls are TRBV6-5 and TRBJ1-5; possible D gene TRBD1, 5 bases. From germline, CDR1 is MNHEY and CDR2 SVGAGI. The CDR3 contains 14 residues. V lost 7 bases and J 3 bases, leaving 13 bases between the germline ends. The CDR3 protein is CASNQPGLNQPQHF. CDR3 coding DNA: TGTGCCAGCAATCAGCCAGGGCTCAATCAGCCCCAGCATTTT.

The J gene is TRBJ2-5, the V gene TRBV6-5, with 12 bases that match TRBD2. Trimming at V came to 6 bases and at J to 5 bases, leaving 4 bases not matched to a gene. The CDR3 spans 14 residues. Per the germline V gene, CDR1 is MNHEY and CDR2 is SVGAGI. The CDR3 region is CASRPSGGAETQYF. The CDR3 DNA reads as TGTGCCAGCAGACCTAGCGGGGGGGCGGAGACCCAGTACTTC.

This clone came up once. This chain uses TRBV6-5 with TRBJ1-3, with a possible D match to TRBD1 (5 bases). This CDR3 has 12 residues. From germline, CDR1 is MNHEY and CDR2 SVGAGI. V lost 7 bases, J lost 4 bases, and 8 bases lay in between. CDR3 in DNA: TGTGCCAGCACTGGGGGGGGAAACACCATATATTTT. Its protein is CASTGGGNTIYF.

J is TRBJ2-7 and V is TRBV9; 8 nucleotides match TRBD2. Germline CDR1 reads SGDLS; CDR2 reads YYNGEE. The CDR3 totals 15 residues. V lost 4 bases, J lost 7 bases, and 13 bases stayed unmatched. The CDR3 region is CASSPRAGDPLEQYF. The CDR3 bases are TGTGCCAGCAGCCCCCGAGCGGGGGACCCCCTGGAGCAGTACTTC.

The CDR3 DNA is TGTGCCAGCAGCCAAGATTCGGGTATCGAAGAGCCCCAGCATTTT. Translating it yields CASSQDSGIEEPQHF. J is TRBJ1-5 and V is TRBV3-1 (or the pseudogene TRBV3-2); no clear D gene. Trimming stripped 0 bases from V and 8 bases from J, with 14 bases between. The CDR3 is 15 amino acids. The germline V gene has CDR1 LGHDT and CDR2 YNNKEL (reference sequence).

This chain links TRBV2 with TRBJ2-3; TRBD1 aligns across 11 bases. Trimming cost V 9 bases and J 4 bases; bases outside gene matches: 0. Germline V gene sequence: CDR1 SNHLY, CDR2 FYNNEI. The CDR3 loop spans 12 amino acids. This CDR3 is CARGQGADTQYF. CDR3 DNA: TGTGCCAGGGGACAGGGGGCAGATACGCAGTATTTT.

V and J are TRBV9 and TRBJ2-5; no clear D gene. The germline CDR1 and CDR2 sequences are SGDLS and YYNGEE. The CDR3 is 14 amino acids. The V and J ends lost 0 bases and 4 bases respectively, with 10 bases between them. The CDR3 DNA is TGTGCCAGCAGCGTAGTACCCACTGGAGAGACCCAGTACTTC. It specifies CASSVVPTGETQYF.

The CDR3 protein is CASSLGSLQNQPQHF. The CDR3 DNA reads as TGTGCCAGCAGCTTAGGCTCCCTACAGAATCAGCCCCAGCATTTT. The chain employs TRBV7-2 and TRBJ1-5; D gene uncertain. V lost 1 base and J lost 4, with 11 bases in between. The germline V gene encodes CDR1 SGHTA and CDR2 FQGNSA. This CDR3 contains 15 residues.